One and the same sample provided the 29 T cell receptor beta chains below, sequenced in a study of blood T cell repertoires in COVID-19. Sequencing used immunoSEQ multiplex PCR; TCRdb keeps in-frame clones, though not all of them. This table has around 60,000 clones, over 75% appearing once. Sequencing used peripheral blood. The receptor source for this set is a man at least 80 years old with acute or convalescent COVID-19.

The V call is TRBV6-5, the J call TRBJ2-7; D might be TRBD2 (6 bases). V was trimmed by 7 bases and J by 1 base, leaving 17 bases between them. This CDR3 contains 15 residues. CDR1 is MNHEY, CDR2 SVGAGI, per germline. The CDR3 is CASNSWGDPSYEQYF. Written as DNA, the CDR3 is TGTGCCAGCAACTCGTGGGGGGACCCTTCCTACGAGCAGTACTTC.

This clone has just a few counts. DNA for the CDR3: TGTGCCAGCAGTGATGAGAGACGACCGGGCAATGAGCAGTTCTTC. Its translation is CASSDERRPGNEQFF. This chain links TRBV6-1 with TRBJ2-1; D gene uncertain. Germline values: CDR1 MNHNS, CDR2 SASEGT. The CDR3 extends over 15 amino acids. The germline V and J ends were trimmed by 3 bases and 6 bases, with 15 bases remaining between them.

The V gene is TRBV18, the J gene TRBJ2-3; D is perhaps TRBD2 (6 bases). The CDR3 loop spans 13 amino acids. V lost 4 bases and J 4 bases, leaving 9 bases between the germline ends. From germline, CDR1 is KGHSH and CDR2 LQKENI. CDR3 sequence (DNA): TGTGCCAGCTCACTAGGGACTTCAGATACGCAGTATTTT. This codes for CASSLGTSDTQYF.

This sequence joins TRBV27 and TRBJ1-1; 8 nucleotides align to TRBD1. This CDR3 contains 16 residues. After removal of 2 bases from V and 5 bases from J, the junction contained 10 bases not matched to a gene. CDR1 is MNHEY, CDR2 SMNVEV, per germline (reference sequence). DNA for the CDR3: TGTGCCAGCAGTTTACTCGCCAGGGGGCGCAGGACTGAAGCTTTCTTT. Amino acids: CASSLLARGRRTEAFF.

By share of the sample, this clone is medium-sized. The CDR3 DNA reads TGTGCCAGCAGCCCTTTGATAGGGGCCGATGGCTACACCTTC. Translated: CASSPLIGADGYTF. The rearrangement joins TRBV9 to TRBJ1-2; maybe TRBD1 (5 bases). The length of the CDR3 is 14 residues. Looked up from germline, CDR1 is SGDLS and CDR2 is YYNGEE. Between the trimmed V and J ends, which lost 4 bases and 6 bases, there was a span of 16 bases.

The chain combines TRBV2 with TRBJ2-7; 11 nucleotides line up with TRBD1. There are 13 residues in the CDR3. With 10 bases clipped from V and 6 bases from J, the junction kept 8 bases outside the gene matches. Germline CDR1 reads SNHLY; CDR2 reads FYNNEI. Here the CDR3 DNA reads TGTGCCACCAGGACAGGGGGCTTCACCGAGCAGTACTTC. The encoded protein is CATRTGGFTEQYF.

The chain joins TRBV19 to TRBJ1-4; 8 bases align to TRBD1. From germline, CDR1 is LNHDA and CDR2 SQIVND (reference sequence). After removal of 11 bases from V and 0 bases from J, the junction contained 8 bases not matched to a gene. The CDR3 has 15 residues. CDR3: CAPDRGDPTNEKLFF. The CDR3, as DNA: TGTGCCCCCGACAGGGGCGACCCAACTAATGAAAAACTGTTTTTT.

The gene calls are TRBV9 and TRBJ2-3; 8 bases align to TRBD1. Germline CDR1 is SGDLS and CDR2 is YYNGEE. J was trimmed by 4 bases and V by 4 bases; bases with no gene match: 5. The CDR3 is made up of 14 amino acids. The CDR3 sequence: CASSRGQGPDTQYF. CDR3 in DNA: TGTGCCAGCAGCCGCGGACAGGGCCCAGATACGCAGTATTTT.

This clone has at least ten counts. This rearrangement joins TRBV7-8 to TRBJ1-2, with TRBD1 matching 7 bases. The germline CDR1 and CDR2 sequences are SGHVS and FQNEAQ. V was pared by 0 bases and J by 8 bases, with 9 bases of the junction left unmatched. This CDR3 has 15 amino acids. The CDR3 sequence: CASSLAPRQGGGYTF. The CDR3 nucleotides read TGTGCCAGCAGCTTAGCCCCTCGACAGGGCGGAGGCTACACCTTC.

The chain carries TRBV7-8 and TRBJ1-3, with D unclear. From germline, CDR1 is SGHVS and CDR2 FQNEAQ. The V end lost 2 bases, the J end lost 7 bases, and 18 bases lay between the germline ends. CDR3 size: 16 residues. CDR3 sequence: CASSLNFGNVENTIYF. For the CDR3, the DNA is TGTGCCAGCAGCTTAAATTTCGGCAATGTGGAGAACACCATATATTTT.

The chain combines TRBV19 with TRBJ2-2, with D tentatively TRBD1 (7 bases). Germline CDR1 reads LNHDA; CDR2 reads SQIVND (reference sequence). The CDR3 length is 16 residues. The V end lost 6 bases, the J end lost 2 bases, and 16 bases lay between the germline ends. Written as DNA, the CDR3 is TGTGCCAGTAGCCACAGGGGCGGGGCCAACACCGGGGAGCTGTTTTTT. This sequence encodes CASSHRGGANTGELFF.

The chain's CDR3 is CASSPARGQETQYF. The CDR3 DNA follows: TGTGCCAGCTCACCAGCCAGGGGGCAAGAGACCCAGTACTTC. The V and J genes are TRBV18 and TRBJ2-5; 7 bases map to TRBD1. The CDR3 has 14 amino acids. Germline CDR1 is KGHSH and CDR2 is LQKENI. V shed 2 bases and J 2 bases; nucleotides not matched to a gene: 2.

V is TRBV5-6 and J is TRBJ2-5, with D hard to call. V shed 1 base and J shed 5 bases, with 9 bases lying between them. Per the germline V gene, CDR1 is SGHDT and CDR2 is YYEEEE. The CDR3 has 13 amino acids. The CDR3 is CASSLIGRETQYF. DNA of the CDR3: TGTGCCAGCAGCTTGATCGGTCGTGAGACCCAGTACTTC.

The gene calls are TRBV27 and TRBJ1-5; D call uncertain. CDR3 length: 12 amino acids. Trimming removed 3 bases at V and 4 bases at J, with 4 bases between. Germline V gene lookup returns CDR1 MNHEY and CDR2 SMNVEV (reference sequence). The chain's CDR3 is CASSFRNQPQHF. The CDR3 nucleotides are TGTGCCAGCAGTTTCCGGAATCAGCCCCAGCATTTT.

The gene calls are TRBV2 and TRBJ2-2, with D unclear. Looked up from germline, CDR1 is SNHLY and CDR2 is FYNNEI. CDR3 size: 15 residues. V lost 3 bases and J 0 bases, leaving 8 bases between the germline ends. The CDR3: CASSDRSANTGELFF. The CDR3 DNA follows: TGTGCCAGCAGTGACAGGTCCGCGAACACCGGGGAGCTGTTTTTT.

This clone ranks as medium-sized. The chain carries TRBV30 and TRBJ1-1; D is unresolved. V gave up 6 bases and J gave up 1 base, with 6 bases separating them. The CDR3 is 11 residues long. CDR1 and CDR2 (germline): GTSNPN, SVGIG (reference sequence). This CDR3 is CACSTNTEAFF. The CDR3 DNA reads TGTGCCTGCTCTACGAACACTGAAGCTTTCTTT.

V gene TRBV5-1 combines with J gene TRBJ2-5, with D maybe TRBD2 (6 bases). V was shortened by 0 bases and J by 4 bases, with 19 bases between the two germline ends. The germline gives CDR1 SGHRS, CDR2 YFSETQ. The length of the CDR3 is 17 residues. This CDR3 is CASSLAVGGRVGETQYF. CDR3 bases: TGCGCCAGCAGCTTGGCGGTGGGGGGAAGGGTTGGAGAGACCCAGTACTTC.

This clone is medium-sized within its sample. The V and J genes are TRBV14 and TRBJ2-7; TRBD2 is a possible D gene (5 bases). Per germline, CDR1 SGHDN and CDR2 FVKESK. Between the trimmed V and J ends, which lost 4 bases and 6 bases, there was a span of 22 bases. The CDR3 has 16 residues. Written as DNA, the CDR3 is TGTGCCAGCAGCCCCAGGAGGTCACGGCGTCTGTTCGAGCAGTACTTC. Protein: CASSPRRSRRLFEQYF.

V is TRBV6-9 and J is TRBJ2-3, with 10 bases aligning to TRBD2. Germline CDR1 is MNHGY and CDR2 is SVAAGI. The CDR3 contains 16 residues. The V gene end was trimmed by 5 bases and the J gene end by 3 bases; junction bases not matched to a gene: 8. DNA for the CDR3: TGTGCCAGCAGTGGGGAGCGGGGGGGCCGAACAGATACGCAGTATTTT. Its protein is CASSGERGGRTDTQYF.

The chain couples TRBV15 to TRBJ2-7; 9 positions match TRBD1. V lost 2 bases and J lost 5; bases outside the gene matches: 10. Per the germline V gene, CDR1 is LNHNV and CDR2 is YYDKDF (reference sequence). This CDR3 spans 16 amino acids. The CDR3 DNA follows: TGTGCCACCAGCAGACCCCCCGGGACAGGGATCAACGAGCAGTACTTC. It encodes CATSRPPGTGINEQYF. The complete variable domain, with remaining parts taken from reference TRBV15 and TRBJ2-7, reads DAMVIQNPRYQVTQFGKPVTLSCSQTLNHNVMYWYQQKSSQAPKLLFHYYDKDFNNEADTPDNFQSRRPNTSFCFLDIRSPGLGDTAMYLCATSRPPGTGINEQYFGPGTRLTVT.

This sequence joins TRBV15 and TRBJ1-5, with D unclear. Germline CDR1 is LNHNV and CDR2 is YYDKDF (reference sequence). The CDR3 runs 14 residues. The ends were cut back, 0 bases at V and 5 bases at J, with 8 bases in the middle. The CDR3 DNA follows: TGTGCCACCAGCAGAGAGGGAGGTTATCAGCCCCAGCATTTT. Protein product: CATSREGGYQPQHF.

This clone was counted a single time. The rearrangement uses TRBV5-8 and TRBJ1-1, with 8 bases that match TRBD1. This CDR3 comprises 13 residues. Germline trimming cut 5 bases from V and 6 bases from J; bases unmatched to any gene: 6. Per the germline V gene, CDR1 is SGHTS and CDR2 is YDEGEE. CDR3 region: CASRWTGLAEAFF. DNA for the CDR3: TGTGCCAGCAGGTGGACAGGGCTGGCTGAAGCTTTCTTT.

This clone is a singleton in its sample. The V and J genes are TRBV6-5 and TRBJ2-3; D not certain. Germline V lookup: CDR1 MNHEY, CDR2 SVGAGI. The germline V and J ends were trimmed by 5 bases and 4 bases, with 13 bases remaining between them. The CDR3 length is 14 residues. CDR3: CASSTSYRADTQYF. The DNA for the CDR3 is TGTGCCAGCAGTACATCCTACCGGGCAGATACGCAGTATTTT.

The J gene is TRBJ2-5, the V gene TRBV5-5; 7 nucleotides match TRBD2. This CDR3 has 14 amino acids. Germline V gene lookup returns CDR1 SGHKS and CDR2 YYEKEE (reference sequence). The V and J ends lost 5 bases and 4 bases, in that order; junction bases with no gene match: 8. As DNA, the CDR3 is TGTGCCAGCAGTAAGGCTAGCGGTGGAGAGACCCAGTACTTC. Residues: CASSKASGGETQYF.

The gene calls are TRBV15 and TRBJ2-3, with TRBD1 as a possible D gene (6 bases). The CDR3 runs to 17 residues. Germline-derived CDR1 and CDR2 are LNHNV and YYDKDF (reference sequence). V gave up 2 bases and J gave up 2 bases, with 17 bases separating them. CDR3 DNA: TGTGCCACCAGCAGACCAAGGGGGAAGCGTACCACAGATACGCAGTATTTT. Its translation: CATSRPRGKRTTDTQYF.

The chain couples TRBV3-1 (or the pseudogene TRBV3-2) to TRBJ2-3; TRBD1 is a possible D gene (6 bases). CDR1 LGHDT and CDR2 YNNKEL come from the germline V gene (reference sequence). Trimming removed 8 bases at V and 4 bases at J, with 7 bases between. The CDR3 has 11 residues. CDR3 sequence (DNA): TGTGCCAGCCAGGGGTCAGATACGCAGTATTTT. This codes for CASQGSDTQYF.

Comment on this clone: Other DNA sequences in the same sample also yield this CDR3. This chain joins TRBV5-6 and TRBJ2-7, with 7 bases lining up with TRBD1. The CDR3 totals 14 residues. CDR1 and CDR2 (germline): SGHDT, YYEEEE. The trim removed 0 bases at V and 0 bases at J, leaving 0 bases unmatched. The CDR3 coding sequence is TGTGCCAGCAGCTTGGCAGGGGGCTCCTACGAGCAGTACTTC. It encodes CASSLAGGSYEQYF.

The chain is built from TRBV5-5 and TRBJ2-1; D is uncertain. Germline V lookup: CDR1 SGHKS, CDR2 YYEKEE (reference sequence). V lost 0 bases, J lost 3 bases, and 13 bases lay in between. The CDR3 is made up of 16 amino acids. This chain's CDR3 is CASSLGGLIGYNEQFF. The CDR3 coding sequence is TGTGCCAGCAGCTTGGGCGGATTGATAGGCTACAATGAGCAGTTCTTC.

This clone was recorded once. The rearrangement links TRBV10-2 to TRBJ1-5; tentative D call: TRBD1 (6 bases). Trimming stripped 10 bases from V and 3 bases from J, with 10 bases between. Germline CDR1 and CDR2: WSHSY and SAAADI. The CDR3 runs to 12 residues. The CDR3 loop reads CATRDNNQPQHF. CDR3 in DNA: TGCGCCACCCGGGACAACAATCAGCCCCAGCATTTT.